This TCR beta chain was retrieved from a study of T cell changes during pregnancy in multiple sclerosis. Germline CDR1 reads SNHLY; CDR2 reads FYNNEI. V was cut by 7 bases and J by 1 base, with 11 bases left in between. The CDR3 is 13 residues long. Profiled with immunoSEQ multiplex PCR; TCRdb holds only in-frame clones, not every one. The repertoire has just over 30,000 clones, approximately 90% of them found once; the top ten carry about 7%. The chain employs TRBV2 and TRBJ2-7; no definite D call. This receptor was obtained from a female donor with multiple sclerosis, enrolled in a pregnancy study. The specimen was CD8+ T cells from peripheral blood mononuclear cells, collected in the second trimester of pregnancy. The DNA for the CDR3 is TGTGCCAGCAATGACATTTTGTCCTACGAGCAGTACTTC. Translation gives CASNDILSYEQYF.